What follows are 21 T cell receptor beta chains derived from one specimen sequenced in a study of blood T cell repertoires in COVID-19. Some clones are missing from TCRdb's copy, which holds only in-frame ones; the method was immunoSEQ multiplex PCR. Of 200,000 or so clones in the sample, 86% are singletons; the top ten hold around 4.5%. The sequenced sample consisted of peripheral blood. These receptors all stem from a man aged 45-65 years with acute or convalescent COVID-19.

The chain uses TRBV29-1 and TRBJ1-5; no firm D call. Germline lookup yields CDR1 SQVTM and CDR2 ANQGSEA. V lost 0 bases and J 7 bases, leaving 10 bases between the germline ends. The CDR3 spans 13 residues. The CDR3 sequence: CSVEEGGHQPQHF. Here the CDR3 DNA reads TGCAGCGTTGAAGAGGGAGGGCACCAGCCCCAGCATTTT.

The chain carries TRBV27 and TRBJ2-3; the match to TRBD2 covers 7 bases. V lost 2 bases and J lost 3; bases outside the gene matches: 8. CDR1 MNHEY and CDR2 SMNVEV come from the germline V gene (reference sequence). This CDR3 region has 16 residues. The CDR3 DNA reads TGTGCCAGCAGTTTAATCGGACTAGGGAGTACAGATACGCAGTATTTT. This translates into CASSLIGLGSTDTQYF.

The rearrangement uses TRBV11-2 and TRBJ1-4; D may be TRBD1 (6 bases). CDR1 is SGHAT and CDR2 is FQNNGV in the germline V gene. Trimming stripped 7 bases from V and 1 base from J, with 19 bases between. The CDR3 totals 17 residues. Here the CDR3 DNA reads TGTGCCAGCACCCTCGGGGGGCAGGCGAGAACTAATGAAAAACTGTTTTTT. Protein sequence: CASTLGGQARTNEKLFF.

J is TRBJ1-4 and V is TRBV5-1; D is undetermined. CDR3 length equals 14 residues. V was shortened by 1 base and J by 8 bases, with 12 bases between the two germline ends. Germline V gives CDR1 SGHRS, CDR2 YFSETQ. The CDR3 loop reads CASSLRAGPEKLFF. CDR3 coding DNA: TGCGCCAGCAGCTTGAGAGCGGGCCCGGAAAAACTGTTTTTT.

The V call is TRBV3-1 (or the pseudogene TRBV3-2), the J call TRBJ1-3, with D hard to call. Germline lookup yields CDR1 LGHDT and CDR2 YNNKEL (reference sequence). This CDR3 region has 15 residues. Deletions cut 0 bases from V and 0 bases from J, with 6 bases between. CDR3 residues: CASSQDWSSGNTIYF. The CDR3 DNA follows: TGTGCCAGCAGCCAAGATTGGAGCTCTGGAAACACCATATATTTT.

In this sample, this clone turned up once. The CDR3 here is CASRTMDSMNTEAFF. CDR3 DNA: TGTGCCAGTAGAACGATGGACAGTATGAACACTGAAGCTTTCTTT. This chain uses TRBV19 with TRBJ1-1; the D gene is possibly TRBD1 (6 bases). From germline, CDR1 is LNHDA and CDR2 SQIVND (reference sequence). V shed 6 bases and J shed 0 bases, with 14 bases lying between them. This CDR3 region has 15 residues.

The genes are TRBV5-4 and TRBJ2-5; no clear D gene. Germline V gives CDR1 SGHNT, CDR2 YYREEE (reference sequence). The CDR3 consists of 13 residues. The ends were cut back, 1 base at V and 2 bases at J, with 6 bases in the middle. CDR3 coding DNA: TGTGCCAGCAGCTTGACAGAGCAAGAGACCCAGTACTTC. The encoded protein is CASSLTEQETQYF.

This clone was seen just once. The chain links TRBV6-5 to TRBJ1-1; the D is unclear. The V gene's germline CDR1 is MNHEY and CDR2 SVGAGI. CDR3 length: 13 amino acids. Trimming cost V 6 bases and J 3 bases, with 11 bases left between them. DNA for the CDR3: TGTGCCAGCAGGGAGGACCGCGACACTGAAGCTTTCTTT. It encodes CASREDRDTEAFF.

The chain combines TRBV27 with TRBJ1-4; TRBD1 agrees at 8 bases. In germline, CDR1 is MNHEY, CDR2 SMNVEV (reference sequence). After removal of 5 bases from V and 4 bases from J, the junction contained 3 bases not matched to a gene. The CDR3 runs 14 residues. The CDR3 coding sequence is TGTGCCAGCAGTCGGGACAGGATTAATGAAAAACTGTTTTTT. As protein: CASSRDRINEKLFF.

The rearrangement links TRBV6-2 or TRBV6-3 to TRBJ1-2; unclear D gene. The CDR3 contains 14 residues. From germline, CDR1 is MNHEY and CDR2 SVGEGT. Trimming cost V 0 bases and J 6 bases, with 11 bases left between them. The CDR3 sequence is CASSYSRGYDGYTF. DNA of the CDR3: TGTGCCAGCAGTTACTCGAGAGGGTACGATGGCTACACCTTC.

The chain joins TRBV5-1 to TRBJ2-3; 8 nucleotides agree with TRBD2. Germline CDR1 is SGHRS and CDR2 is YFSETQ. This CDR3 has 16 amino acids. J gave up 2 bases and V 4 bases, and 9 bases lay outside the gene matches. CDR3 in DNA: TGCGCCAGCAGCGGATTAGCGGGGCATTACACAGATACGCAGTATTTT. Amino acid sequence: CASSGLAGHYTDTQYF.

CDR3 in DNA: TGTGCCAGCAGCCAAGACAGAAACTATGGCTACACCTTC. This gives the protein CASSQDRNYGYTF. This chain uses TRBV14 with TRBJ1-2; D unresolved. The CDR3 sequence is 13 residues long. Trimming took off 0 bases at V and 2 bases at J, with 4 bases between the two ends. The germline V gene has CDR1 SGHDN and CDR2 FVKESK.

In this sample, this clone turned up a few times. The same CDR3 also results from other DNA sequences found in this sample. The rearrangement links TRBV11-2 to TRBJ1-3, with 9 bases fitting TRBD1. Germline CDR1 and CDR2: SGHAT and FQNNGV. The CDR3 runs 14 residues. Trimming took 5 bases from V and 4 from J; bases not matched to a gene: 3. The CDR3, as DNA: TGTGCCAGCAGCCTGGACAGGGGAGGAAACACCATATATTTT. This gives the protein CASSLDRGGNTIYF.

The V gene is TRBV6-5, the J gene TRBJ1-1; tentative D call: TRBD1 (5 bases). CDR3 size: 14 residues. The germline V and J ends were trimmed by 2 bases and 5 bases, with 12 bases remaining between them. CDR1 and CDR2 (germline): MNHEY, SVGAGI. The CDR3 DNA is TGTGCCAGCAGTTACGGGGGGTTGGGGACTGAAGCTTTCTTT. It encodes CASSYGGLGTEAFF.

This clone occurred a few times. The CDR3 coding sequence is TGTGCCAGCAGCTTTACCAGGGATGAAAAACTGTTTTTT. Translated: CASSFTRDEKLFF. V is TRBV7-7 and J is TRBJ1-4; tentatively, D is TRBD1 (5 bases). The CDR3 spans 13 residues. V was shortened by 3 bases and J by 6 bases, with 8 bases between the two germline ends. Germline V gene lookup returns CDR1 SSHAT and CDR2 FNYEAQ (reference sequence). Combining the CDR3 with reference TRBV7-7 and TRBJ1-4 gives the whole variable domain GAGVSQSPRYKVTKRGQDVTLRCDPISSHATLYWYQQALGQGPEFLTYFNYEAQPDKSGLPSDRFSAERPEGSISTLTIQRTEQRDSAMYRCASSFTRDEKLFFGSGTQLSVL.

The chain links TRBV5-1 to TRBJ1-1, with a tentative D call TRBD1 (6 bases). V was clipped by 4 bases and J by 10 bases, with 17 bases between them. The length of the CDR3 is 13 residues. Germline assignment: CDR1 SGHRS and CDR2 YFSETQ. For the CDR3, the DNA is TGCGCCAGCAGCCGGGGGGCAGGGCGGGTAGCTTTCTTT. Translating it yields CASSRGAGRVAFF.

V is TRBV24-1 and J is TRBJ1-5, with a weak D call TRBD1 (6 bases). Germline assignment: CDR1 KGHDR and CDR2 SFDVKD. V was trimmed by 4 bases and J by 1 base, leaving 7 bases between them. This CDR3 spans 14 amino acids. The CDR3 is CATSETGSNQPQHF. The CDR3 DNA reads TGTGCCACCAGTGAGACAGGAAGCAATCAGCCCCAGCATTTT.

This clone appeared once. The chain is built from TRBV18 and TRBJ1-6; 11 bases are shared with TRBD1. The CDR3 has 14 amino acids. V dropped 5 bases and J dropped 7; count of bases not matched to a gene: 1. Germline V gene lookup returns CDR1 KGHSH and CDR2 LQKENI. The CDR3 nucleotides are TGTGCCAGCTCAAGGGACAGGGGGAATTCACCCCTCCACTTT. This translates into CASSRDRGNSPLHF.

This clone has just one count. The chain uses TRBV12-5 and TRBJ1-2, with D possibly being TRBD1 (6 bases). V lost 6 bases, J lost 4 bases, and 18 bases lay in between. This CDR3 is built from 15 residues. CDR1 and CDR2 (germline): LGHNT, FRNRAP. CDR3 sequence (DNA): TGTGCTAGTGGCGATGACAGGACGCCTGGCTATGGCTACACCTTC. It is translated as CASGDDRTPGYGYTF.

The rearrangement uses TRBV5-8 and TRBJ2-3; D not resolved. This CDR3 contains 16 residues. V was cut by 0 bases and J by 0 bases, with 11 bases left in between. Germline lookup yields CDR1 SGHTS and CDR2 YDEGEE. CDR3 nucleotides: TGTGCCAGCAGCTTGGCCGAACAGCTCAGCACAGATACGCAGTATTTT. This codes for CASSLAEQLSTDTQYF.

The V gene is TRBV7-2, the J gene TRBJ1-2; D remains unclear. CDR1 is SGHTA and CDR2 is FQGNSA in the germline V gene. The V and J ends lost 5 bases and 5 bases respectively, with 18 bases between them. The CDR3 is made up of 15 amino acids. In nucleotides, the CDR3 is TGTGCCAGCAGCGTACCCGGGAGAGGGTTTTATGGCTACACCTTC. The encoded protein is CASSVPGRGFYGYTF.